Detailed here is one T cell receptor (beta chain). What it recognizes is unknown. Germline CDR1 DFQATT, CDR2 SNEGSKA (reference sequence). V lost 3 bases, J lost 0 bases, and 6 bases stayed unmatched. The CDR3 is 15 residues long. This entry comes from a study of T-cell memory formation after mild COVID-19. For the study at large: TCR clusters showed largely donor specificity. Study-wide results and caveats: Among clones peaking at day 37 in the second wave, SARS-CoV-2 specificity remained unconfirmed. Clones shrinking from day 15 to 85 showed even CD4/CD8 mixes; later expanders tilted CD4+.

TCRdb analysed the 5' RACE reads with MiXCR anew, one entry per CDR3 protein. The repertoire includes a few hundred thousand distinct CDR3 sequences, 24% of them detected once, and around 9.5% sits in the top ten. The sequenced sample consisted of PBMCs or a T cell subset sorted from them (not recorded which). This chain uses TRBV20-1 with TRBJ1-2, with 8 bases fitting TRBD1. This sequence originates from an adult woman who had mild COVID-19 (a few samples of this study predate the infection). Cell type and time point are not known. The CDR3, as DNA: TGCAGTGCTAGGGGGACAGGATCGGCTAACTATGGCTACACCTTC. As protein: CSARGTGSANYGYTF.